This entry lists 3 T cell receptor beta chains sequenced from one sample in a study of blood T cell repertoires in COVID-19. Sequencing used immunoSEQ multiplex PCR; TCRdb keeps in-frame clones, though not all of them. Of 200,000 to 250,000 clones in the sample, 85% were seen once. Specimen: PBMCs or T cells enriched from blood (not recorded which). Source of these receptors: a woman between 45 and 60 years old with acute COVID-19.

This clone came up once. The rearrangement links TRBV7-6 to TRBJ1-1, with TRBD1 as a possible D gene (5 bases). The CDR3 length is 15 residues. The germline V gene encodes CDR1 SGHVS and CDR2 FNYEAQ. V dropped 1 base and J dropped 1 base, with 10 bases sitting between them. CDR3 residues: CASSLVTQGNTEAFF. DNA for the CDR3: TGTGCCAGCAGCTTAGTTACCCAGGGGAACACTGAAGCTTTCTTT.

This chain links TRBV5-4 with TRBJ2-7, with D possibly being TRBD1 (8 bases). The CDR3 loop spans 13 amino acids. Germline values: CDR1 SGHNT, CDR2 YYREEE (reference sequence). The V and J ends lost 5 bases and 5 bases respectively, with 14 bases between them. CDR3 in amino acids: CASSWTGTNEQYF. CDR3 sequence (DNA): TGTGCCAGCAGTTGGACAGGGACTAACGAGCAGTACTTC.

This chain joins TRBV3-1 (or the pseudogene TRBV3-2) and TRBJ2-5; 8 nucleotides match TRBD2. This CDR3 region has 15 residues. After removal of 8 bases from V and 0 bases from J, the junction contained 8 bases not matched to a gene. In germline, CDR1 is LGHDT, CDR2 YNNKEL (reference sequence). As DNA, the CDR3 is TGTGCCAGCTCCCGATCAGCGGGGGACCAAGAGACCCAGTACTTC. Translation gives CASSRSAGDQETQYF.